This is a list of T cell receptor beta chains from one sample in a study of T cell repertoires in cytomegalovirus infection. TCRdb redid the calling of the reads with MiXCR, one entry per CDR3 protein. The data hold hundreds of thousands of distinct CDR3 sequences, with around 32% observed a single time. These receptors have no identified antigens. The source was cultured PBMCs, collected from culture after CMV antigen stimulation. Receptors originate from a human donor in good health (CMV status not recorded). Some clones in this sample may be carry-over from other donors' samples. Each CDR3 is given with its conserved first and last residue. Each record gives: J gene, V gene, CDR3 protein.

TRBJ2-1 TRBV6-6 CASVDLAPNEQFF
TRBJ2-1 TRBV7-9 CASSPLAGGPNEQFF
TRBJ2-1 TRBV19 CASSIRQVRTWRNEQFF
TRBJ1-2 TRBV9 CASSVAGSQPLYGYTF
TRBJ2-1 TRBV19 CARGAETYNEQFF
TRBJ2-7 TRBV4-3 CASSQEDVYEQYF
TRBJ2-3 TRBV4-1 CASTRTGRVGTDTQYF
TRBJ1-1 TRBV5-6 CASRPGENTEAFF
TRBJ1-5 TRBV20-1 CSAGVPRLGYRNQPQHF
TRBJ2-3 TRBV7-2 CASSLDWTDTQYF
TRBJ2-2 TRBV7-6 CASSRGGTGELFF
TRBJ1-2 TRBV15 CATSRDRTGANYGYTF
TRBJ1-1 TRBV28 CASRSNRDLHTEAFF
TRBJ2-1 TRBV5-6 CASKIDNEQFF
TRBJ2-7 TRBV10-3 CAIRQTGRQYF
TRBJ1-3 TRBV10-2 CATLDRASSGNTIYF
TRBJ2-7 TRBV19 CASSIRTGPGYEQYF
TRBJ1-3 TRBV7-2 CASSSRVSGNTIYF
TRBJ2-1 TRBV19 CASSNGLAGDRGEQFF
TRBJ2-1 TRBV7-6 CASTLTTSGYNEQFF
TRBJ2-1 TRBV4-3 CASSQAGPAGEQFF
TRBJ2-7 TRBV4-2 CASSQEGPTVRYEQYF
TRBJ2-3 TRBV12-3/TRBV12-4 CASSLYVGGIPDTQYF
TRBJ2-5 TRBV7-2 CASSWRDPTETKYF
TRBJ1-6 TRBV6-8 CASTENSNWGDSPLHF
TRBJ2-7 TRBV4-3 CASSQDGSSYEQYF
TRBJ1-1 TRBV11-3 CASSFRGEETEAFF
TRBJ2-1 TRBV6-6 CASRVSSYNEQFF
TRBJ2-1 TRBV7-8 CASSSRTHANEQFF
TRBJ1-5 TRBV6-2/TRBV6-3 CASRRQPYSNQPQHF
TRBJ2-3 TRBV12-3/TRBV12-4 CASSPTGRLVDTQYF
TRBJ2-7 TRBV12-5 CASGSSSGYEQYF
TRBJ1-6 TRBV3-1 CASSQERVLGSPLHF
TRBJ2-1 TRBV7-6 CASSLKIAGHSYNEQFF
TRBJ1-1 TRBV11-2 CASSSLGEYTEAFF
TRBJ1-5 TRBV4-1 CASSQDYSNQPQHF
TRBJ2-7 TRBV7-8 CASSLGGPRMYF
TRBJ2-7 TRBV13 CASNIAGGPNEQYF
TRBJ2-1 TRBV7-6 CASSRSGGYDEQFF
TRBJ1-5 TRBV5-5 CASSAGQGTQPQHF
TRBJ2-7 TRBV6-6 CASTSPGWGRGSPGVEQYF
TRBJ1-2 TRBV7-2 CASSLVLWGNGYTF
TRBJ1-1 TRBV6-2/TRBV6-3 CASSYGWNKEDTEAFF